This TCR beta chain was identified during a study of CD8 T cells in ankylosing spondylitis. This clonotype has just a few counts. Quantitative 5'-RACE was performed with molecular barcodes, and it yielded the TCR beta libraries. MiXCR, run by TCRdb on the 5' RACE reads, gives a single entry per CDR3 protein. The sample has roughly 90,000 distinct CDR3 sequences; about 8.3% are singletons. The trim removed 4 bases at V and 13 bases at J, leaving 9 bases unmatched. CDR1 is SGHRS and CDR2 is YFSETQ in the germline V gene. This CDR3 is 13 amino acids long. V and J are TRBV5-1 and TRBJ2-7, with TRBD1 matching over 12 bases. The sequenced sample consisted of blood, either unsorted or a sorted T cell fraction (not recorded which). This TCR was sampled from a male donor with ankylosing spondylitis or in good health (not recorded which). This CDR3 reads CASSVPGQGASYF. The CDR3 nucleotides are TGCGCCAGCAGCGTTCCGGGACAGGGGGCTTCTTACTTC.